Following are 22 T cell receptor beta chains from one sample sequenced in a study of T-cell memory formation after mild COVID-19. TCRdb analysed the 5' RACE reads with MiXCR anew, one entry per CDR3 protein. The data show 350,000 to 500,000 distinct CDR3 sequences, under 25% seen once. The sequencing sample was made of PBMCs or a T cell subset sorted from them (not recorded which). The source of these receptors is an adult woman who had mild COVID-19 (a few samples of this study predate the infection). Cell type and time point are not known.

The chain is built from TRBV12-3 or TRBV12-4 and TRBJ2-7; 10 bases map to TRBD1. The CDR3 spans 14 residues. V lost 1 base, J lost 5 bases, and 2 bases stayed unmatched. CDR3 nucleotides: TGTGCCAGCAGTTTAGGTGGGACAGGGGACGAGCAGTACTTC. As protein: CASSLGGTGDEQYF.

The chain joins TRBV7-9 to TRBJ1-4; unclear D gene. Germline CDR1 and CDR2: SEHNR and FQNEAQ (reference sequence). V dropped 2 bases and J dropped 7 bases, with 14 bases sitting between them. The CDR3 is 15 residues long. CDR3 bases: TGTGCCAGCAGCTTACTCATGGGGAGCGGTGAAAAACTGTTTTTT. Translating it yields CASSLLMGSGEKLFF.

This clonotype was detected only a few times. This sequence joins TRBV9 and TRBJ2-4; a possible D gene is TRBD2 (6 bases). The CDR3 runs 19 residues. Germline CDR1 and CDR2: SGDLS and YYNGEE. Trimming removed 0 bases from V and 0 bases from J, with 19 bases in between. CDR3 nucleotide sequence: TGTGCCAGCAGCGTAGCGGTAATAGCGGTACCTATAGCCAAAAACATTCAGTACTTC. It yields the protein CASSVAVIAVPIAKNIQYF.

In this sample, this clonotype turned up a few times. The J gene is TRBJ2-1, the V gene TRBV4-1; 10 bases agree with TRBD1. The trim removed 0 bases at V and 5 bases at J, leaving 10 bases unmatched. CDR3 length: 18 residues. The germline CDR1 and CDR2 sequences are MGHRA and YSYEKL. For the CDR3, the DNA is TGCGCCAGCAGCCAAGAACCTCCGACAGGGGGCAGTGACAATGAGCAGTTCTTC. It encodes CASSQEPPTGGSDNEQFF.

The V call is TRBV5-1, the J call TRBJ1-1, with D unclear. Germline V gene data show CDR1 as SGHRS and CDR2 as YFSETQ. V was cut by 5 bases and J by 4 bases, with 15 bases left in between. This CDR3 region has 14 residues. The CDR3 DNA reads as TGCGCCAGCAGAAGTGAGGGCTGGGGCACTGAAGCTTTCTTT. This codes for CASRSEGWGTEAFF.

This clonotype has only a few counts. The chain links TRBV7-2 to TRBJ2-1, with D hard to call. The CDR3 length is 16 residues. Germline CDR1 SGHTA, CDR2 FQGNSA. V gave up 2 bases and J gave up 4 bases, with 15 bases separating them. The CDR3 spells CASSLLRAHSYNEQFF. The CDR3 nucleotides are TGTGCCAGCAGCTTACTTCGCGCCCACTCTTACAATGAGCAGTTCTTC.

In this sample, this clonotype turned up a few times. The rearrangement joins TRBV24-1 to TRBJ2-3; TRBD2 might be the D (6 bases). Germline CDR1 is KGHDR and CDR2 is SFDVKD. This CDR3 comprises 14 residues. V was trimmed by 2 bases and J by 7 bases, leaving 12 bases between them. Here the CDR3 DNA reads TGTGCCACCAGTGATTACGGGGGAGTAAATACGCAGTATTTT. Translated, it gives CATSDYGGVNTQYF.

This clonotype appeared a few times. CDR3 sequence reads: CSGEEIGSGQFF. The CDR3 nucleotides are TGCAGCGGGGAGGAGATAGGGTCGGGTCAGTTCTTC. This chain joins TRBV29-1 and TRBJ2-1; a weak D match, TRBD2 (6 bases). The V gene's germline CDR1 is SQVTM and CDR2 ANQGSEA. V was cut by 7 bases and J by 13 bases, with 20 bases left in between. The CDR3 sequence is 12 residues long.

A few counts support this clonotype. The V gene is TRBV9, the J gene TRBJ2-5; 7 bases fit TRBD2. The V segment lost 7 bases and the J segment 5 bases; nucleotides outside the gene matches: 8. The CDR3 has 13 residues. The germline V gene encodes CDR1 SGDLS and CDR2 YYNGEE. The CDR3 bases are TGTGCCAGCGGTAGCGGGTTCAAGGAGACCCAGTACTTC. This codes for CASGSGFKETQYF.

Written as DNA, the CDR3 is TGTGCCAGCAGTACAAGTTTCTACGAGCAGTACTTC. Its protein product is CASSTSFYEQYF. The chain uses TRBV3-1 and TRBJ2-7; D uncertain. V was pared by 6 bases and J by 3 bases, with 9 bases between. The CDR3 extends over 12 amino acids. Germline values: CDR1 LGHDT, CDR2 YNNKEL (reference sequence).

V gene TRBV19 combines with J gene TRBJ2-3, with a possible D match to TRBD2 (6 bases). The CDR3 covers 15 residues. Germline lookup yields CDR1 LNHDA and CDR2 SQIVND (reference sequence). The V end was cut by 5 bases, the J end by 5 bases, with 17 bases between. The CDR3 DNA follows: TGTGCCAGTAGTCCGGTGCCCCTCGGGGGAGATACGCAGTATTTT. This gives the protein CASSPVPLGGDTQYF.

This CDR3 is CASSYVSRRNTEAFF. The DNA of the CDR3 is TGTGCCAGTAGTTATGTTTCCCGAAGGAACACTGAAGCTTTCTTT. This rearrangement joins TRBV19 to TRBJ1-1; D is ambiguous. V lost 5 bases and J 1 base, leaving 14 bases between the germline ends. Germline V gene data show CDR1 as LNHDA and CDR2 as SQIVND (reference sequence). The CDR3 has 15 residues. Using reference TRBV19 and TRBJ1-1 for the parts outside the CDR3, the full variable domain is DGGITQSPKYLFRKEGQNVTLSCEQNLNHDAMYWYRQDPGQGLRLIYYSQIVNDFQKGDIAEGYSVSREKKESFPLTVTSAQKNPTAFYLCASSYVSRRNTEAFFGQGTRLTVV.

The rearrangement uses TRBV12-3 or TRBV12-4 and TRBJ2-1; either TRBD1 or TRBD2 may fit D (5 bases each). V was cut by 2 bases and J by 4 bases, with 12 bases left in between. This CDR3 contains 15 residues. In DNA, the CDR3 is TGTGCCAGCAGTTTATCAGGGACCCTTTACAATGAGCAGTTCTTC. It is translated as CASSLSGTLYNEQFF.

The gene calls are TRBV12-3 or TRBV12-4 and TRBJ1-2; 7 nucleotides agree with TRBD1. This CDR3 contains 13 residues. Germline trimming cut 6 bases from V and 7 bases from J; bases unmatched to any gene: 8. The DNA of the CDR3 is TGTGCCAGCAGCATGGACAGGCTCCCTGGCTACACCTTC. It specifies CASSMDRLPGYTF.

The J gene is TRBJ2-4, the V gene TRBV18, with D possibly being TRBD2 (6 bases). Germline V gives CDR1 KGHSH, CDR2 LQKENI. The CDR3 contains 15 residues. Trimming removed 3 bases at V and 8 bases at J, with 17 bases between. The DNA of the CDR3 is TGTGCCAGCTCACCCGAGGCGGGGCGGAGTGACATTCAGTACTTC. Protein: CASSPEAGRSDIQYF.

The chain uses TRBV12-3 or TRBV12-4 and TRBJ1-4; D not certain. This CDR3 spans 12 amino acids. V was cut by 7 bases and J by 8 bases, with 11 bases left in between. CDR3 sequence: CASKTASEKLFF. The CDR3 DNA reads TGTGCCAGCAAAACTGCCTCAGAAAAACTGTTTTTT.

This clonotype was found a few times. The chain combines TRBV20-1 with TRBJ2-6; D remains ambiguous. The CDR3 runs 14 residues. The germline gives CDR1 DFQATT, CDR2 SNEGSKA (reference sequence). V shed 3 bases and J shed 0 bases, with 6 bases lying between them. The CDR3 coding sequence is TGCAGTGCTAGTACTACCTCTGGGGCCAACGTCCTGACTTTC. As protein: CSASTTSGANVLTF.

In its sample, this clonotype was seen a few times. This sequence joins TRBV4-3 and TRBJ2-2; 7 nucleotides match TRBD2. Trimming took 1 base from V and 5 from J; bases not matched to a gene: 7. The germline gives CDR1 LGHNA, CDR2 YSLEER. The CDR3 runs to 16 residues. The CDR3, as DNA: TGCGCCAGCAGCCAAGTCGGCGCTAGCGGAACCGGGGAGCTGTTTTTT. Translating it yields CASSQVGASGTGELFF.

In this sample, this clonotype turned up a few times. The V call is TRBV4-1, the J call TRBJ2-3, with D maybe TRBD2 (6 bases). Per germline, CDR1 MGHRA and CDR2 YSYEKL. The CDR3 length is 16 residues. Trimming stripped 1 base from V and 3 bases from J, with 14 bases between. CDR3 loop: CASSQVGGVGTDTQYF. CDR3 coding DNA: TGCGCCAGCAGCCAAGTGGGCGGGGTGGGGACAGATACGCAGTATTTT.

This chain joins TRBV12-3 or TRBV12-4 and TRBJ1-2; D is perhaps TRBD1 (5 bases). Deletions cut 6 bases from V and 6 bases from J, with 17 bases between. The CDR3 runs 14 residues. The CDR3 DNA sequence: TGTGCCAGCAGCGACGGTTCAGGGTTCAATGGCTACACCTTC. Amino acid sequence: CASSDGSGFNGYTF.

The gene calls are TRBV11-2 and TRBJ2-1; D remains unclear. The germline V gene encodes CDR1 SGHAT and CDR2 FQNNGV. The CDR3 is 14 amino acids. Trimming removed 4 bases at V and 8 bases at J, with 15 bases between. CDR3: CASSSRPVGYEQFF. The CDR3 region has the DNA TGTGCCAGCAGCTCTCGGCCCGTAGGGTATGAGCAGTTCTTC.

This chain links TRBV7-2 with TRBJ2-5; 10 bases map to TRBD1. Germline lookup yields CDR1 SGHTA and CDR2 FQGNSA. Trimming removed 7 bases from V and 5 bases from J; junction bases left unmatched: 7. This CDR3 region has 14 residues. As DNA, the CDR3 is TGTGCCAGCAACCGGGACAGGGGTTGGGAGACCCAGTACTTC. This codes for CASNRDRGWETQYF.